This T cell receptor beta chain emerged from a study of blood T cell repertoires in COVID-19. Study information: The United States, Italy and Spain provided the acute and convalescent COVID-19 samples. The analysed material was cDNA or gDNA that came from T cells, B-cell-depleted T cells, or PBMCs.

The CDR3 covers 15 residues. V lost 1 base, J lost 0 bases, and 10 bases lay in between. Germline loops: CDR1 SGHTA, CDR2 FQGNSA. Comment on this clone: Other DNA sequences in the sample encode the same CDR3.

Methods used by the authors: Reference gene primer amplification gave nucleated cell count estimates. Data came from immunoSEQ multiplex PCR; TCRdb stores just in-frame clones and leaves some out. That table supplies the V and J calls and clone size; D and trimming were determined from the DNA. The sample has around 130,000 clones; roughly 90% are singletons. This clonotype originated in a man aged 65 to 79 with active COVID-19. The rearrangement joins TRBV7-2 to TRBJ2-7; D gene unclear. Material: peripheral blood. The CDR3 region is CASSLGSGSSYEQYF. CDR3 sequence (DNA): TGTGCCAGCAGCTTAGGTTCAGGAAGCTCCTACGAGCAGTACTTC. Together with reference TRBV7-2 and TRBJ2-7, the CDR3 gives the full variable domain: GAGVSQSPSNKVTEKGKDVELRCDPISGHTALYWYRQSLGQGLEFLIYFQGNSAPDKSGLPSDRFSAERTGGSVSTLTIQRTQQEDSAVYLCASSLGSGSSYEQYFGPGTRLTVT.